The TCR beta chain described here comes from a study of blood T cell repertoires in COVID-19 (TCRdb year 2020). For context, the study as a whole: Collaborator samples came from the United States, Italy and Spain and covered acute and convalescent phases of COVID-19. The material from the prospective study consisted of cDNA or gDNA derived from T cells, B-cell-depleted T cells, or PBMCs. Subjects who had been exposed to COVID-19, were actively infected with it, or had recovered from it provided the deeply sampled blood TCRbeta repertoires that made up the dataset. The repertoires were released in a freely available public database intended as a resource for research on the immune response to SARS-CoV-2. The samples were drawn from two sources: the first 160 participants of the ongoing ImmuneRACE study, and 1,000 to 1,500 subjects contributed by 6 global collaborators. A de-identified subject ID, COVID-19 status, age in years and sex were almost always included in the sample metadata. Where available, HLA class I and class II types were obtained from metadata supplied by the sample provider rather than from assay-based typing. Results the study describes overall, beyond this receptor: How much clinical and demographic metadata was included differed by source and by participant, and the metadata was provided uncurated.

This clone was seen just once. Its antigen specificity is not known. Per-base quality was not reported, and no clone a single base away is much larger than it. TCRbeta CDR3 regions were amplified from genomic DNA using the immunoSEQ Assay, a bias-controlled multiplex PCR. The study's own analysis went as follows. The number of nucleated cells in each sample was estimated from the amplification of reference gene primers within the assay. To quantify the absolute abundance of each unique TCRbeta CDR3 rearrangement, sequence reads were collapsed and filtered. Productive Simpson clonality was computed per sample as the square root of Simpson's diversity index over productive rearrangements. What TCRdb holds here is the immuneACCESS table cut down to in-frame rearrangements. Part of the clones is not present; checked against another copy, under half of the missing clones reflect an unresolved V gene, and the others are unexplained. That table gives V, J and clone size, and the DNA gave D and trimming. The table for this sample lists about 400,000 clones; approximately 88% of them were counted only once. Clones ranked in the top ten supply 2% to 2.5% of the sample.

Enrolling through a virtual design, the prospective study's participants ranged in age from roughly 18 to 89 years and lived across some 23 United States geographic areas. Cohort assignment in the prospective study relied on participant-reported clinical history from a screening survey and a study questionnaire. In the prospective study, mobile phlebotomists collected whole blood, serum and a nasopharyngeal or oropharyngeal swab from each participant. Additional blood draws and questionnaires over an approximately two-month period could optionally be provided by prospective study participants. Prospective study blood samples were shipped either frozen or at room temperature before DNA extraction. The CDR3 runs 16 amino acids, cysteine and phenylalanine included. Only the CDR3 DNA is retained, 48 bases long and in frame from the first base. CDR1 and CDR2 (SGHRS, YFSETQ) derive from the germline V gene. The junction shows trimming of 0 bases on V and 0 bases on J, plus 12 bases between the germline ends.

This receptor was obtained from a woman aged 40 to 50 with acute COVID-19. The chain is assembled from TRBV5-1 and TRBJ1-2; the D gene is unclear. The sequenced sample was PBMCs or T cells enriched from blood (not recorded which). The bases are TGCGCCAGCAGCTTGGGGGAGGGTCAAGCTAACTATGGCTACACCTTC. The encoded protein is CASSLGEGQANYGYTF.